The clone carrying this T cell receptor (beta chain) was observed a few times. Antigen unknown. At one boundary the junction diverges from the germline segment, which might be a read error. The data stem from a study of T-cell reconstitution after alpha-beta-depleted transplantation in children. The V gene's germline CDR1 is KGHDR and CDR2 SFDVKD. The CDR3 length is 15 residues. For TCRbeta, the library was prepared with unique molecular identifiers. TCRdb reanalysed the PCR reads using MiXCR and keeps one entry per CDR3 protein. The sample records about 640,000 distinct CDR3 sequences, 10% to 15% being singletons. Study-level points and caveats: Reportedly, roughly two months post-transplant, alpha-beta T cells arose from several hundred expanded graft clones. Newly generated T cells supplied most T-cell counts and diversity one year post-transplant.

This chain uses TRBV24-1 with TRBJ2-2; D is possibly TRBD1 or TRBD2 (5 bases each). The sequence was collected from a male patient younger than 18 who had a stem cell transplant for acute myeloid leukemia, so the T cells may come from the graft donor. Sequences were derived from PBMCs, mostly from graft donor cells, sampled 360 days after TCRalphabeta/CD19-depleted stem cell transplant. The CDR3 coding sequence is TGTGCCACTAGTGGGGACGGGCGATCCCCCGGGGAGCTGTTTTTT. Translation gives CATSGDGRSPGELFF.